The 27 T cell receptor beta chains below all came from one sample that was sequenced in a study of blood T cell repertoires in COVID-19. Using immunoSEQ multiplex PCR, the repertoire was profiled, and TCRdb retains in-frame clones only, with some absent. Among 130,000 to 150,000 clones listed, approximately 83% were seen once. Material: PBMCs or T cells enriched from blood (not recorded which). The receptors were sampled from a man aged 50 to 59 who had recovered from COVID-19.

The J gene is TRBJ1-2, the V gene TRBV7-2; D ambiguous. CDR1 and CDR2 (germline): SGHTA, FQGNSA. Trimming took off 5 bases at V and 4 bases at J, with 11 bases between the two ends. This CDR3 spans 13 amino acids. CDR3 in amino acids: CASSVEWAYGYTF. The CDR3 DNA reads TGTGCCAGCAGCGTCGAGTGGGCCTATGGCTACACCTTC.

The chain couples TRBV30 to TRBJ1-1; 9 nucleotides match TRBD1. From germline, CDR1 is GTSNPN and CDR2 SVGIG (reference sequence). V lost 2 bases and J lost 10; bases outside the gene matches: 5. The CDR3 has 12 amino acids. The CDR3 loop is CAWSNRGLSAFF. The CDR3 DNA follows: TGTGCCTGGAGTAACAGGGGGCTATCAGCTTTCTTT.

The chain is built from TRBV5-1 and TRBJ1-4, with 7 bases fitting TRBD1. V was clipped by 4 bases and J by 8 bases; unmatched bases: 8. The germline V gene has CDR1 SGHRS and CDR2 YFSETQ. The CDR3 runs 14 residues. The CDR3 spells CASSTLSGGEKLFF. As DNA, the CDR3 is TGCGCCAGCAGCACCCTCTCAGGGGGAGAAAAACTGTTTTTT.

The rearrangement joins TRBV5-1 to TRBJ1-1; 7 bases agree with TRBD1. The germline CDR1 and CDR2 sequences are SGHRS and YFSETQ. The CDR3 length is 15 residues. With 1 base clipped from V and 5 bases from J, the junction kept 8 bases outside the gene matches. The CDR3 DNA reads as TGCGCCAGCAGCTTGTCGTCGACAGGGCAAACTGAAGCTTTCTTT. It translates to CASSLSSTGQTEAFF.

J is TRBJ2-5 and V is TRBV5-4; TRBD2 matches at 8 bases. Germline V gene data show CDR1 as SGHNT and CDR2 as YYREEE (reference sequence). The V and J ends lost 10 bases and 3 bases, in that order; junction bases with no gene match: 14. The CDR3 is made up of 15 amino acids. The CDR3 bases are TGTGCCTACGACGGGCGGGGTAGCGGGAAAGAGACCCAGTACTTC. This encodes CAYDGRGSGKETQYF.

This rearrangement joins TRBV29-1 to TRBJ2-1; 9 nucleotides match TRBD2. This CDR3 is 15 amino acids long. Germline values: CDR1 SQVTM, CDR2 ANQGSEA. V trimming: 4 bases; J trimming: 5 bases; junction bases outside the gene matches: 9. CDR3 loop: CSVVKGSSGNNEQFF. CDR3 in DNA: TGCAGCGTTGTAAAGGGTTCTAGCGGGAACAATGAGCAGTTCTTC.

The chain couples TRBV7-2 to TRBJ2-5, with D perhaps matching TRBD1 (5 bases). The CDR3 extends over 16 amino acids. Germline-derived CDR1 and CDR2 are SGHTA and FQGNSA. V was cut by 6 bases and J by 5 bases, with 22 bases left in between. CDR3 region: CASRPALAGYGETQYF. CDR3 coding DNA: TGTGCCAGCAGACCTGCTTTGGCAGGGTACGGCGAGACCCAGTACTTC.

The CDR3 bases are TGTGCCAGCAGCTTGAGGGTAGCGGGGGGGCCTGATACGCAGTATTTT. Residues: CASSLRVAGGPDTQYF. The chain has TRBV5-6 and TRBJ2-3; TRBD2 matches at 11 bases. V shed 1 base and J 6 bases; nucleotides not matched to a gene: 7. CDR1 and CDR2 from the germline V gene are SGHDT and YYEEEE. The length of the CDR3 is 16 residues.

The J gene is TRBJ2-5, the V gene TRBV6-5; D perhaps matches TRBD2 (6 bases). V shed 8 bases and J shed 2 bases, with 18 bases lying between them. From germline, CDR1 is MNHEY and CDR2 SVGAGI. The CDR3 totals 15 residues. The CDR3 sequence: CASLDGGAGQETQYF. In DNA form, the CDR3 reads TGTGCCAGCCTGGATGGAGGCGCGGGGCAAGAGACCCAGTACTTC.

This chain uses TRBV4-2 with TRBJ2-5; D is perhaps TRBD2 (5 bases). Germline-derived CDR1 and CDR2 are LGHNA and YNFKEQ. This CDR3 comprises 15 residues. Deletions cut 0 bases from V and 5 bases from J, with 13 bases between. The CDR3 loop reads CASSQDPRGEETQYF. The CDR3 DNA reads as TGTGCCAGCAGCCAAGATCCCCGGGGTGAGGAGACCCAGTACTTC.

This clone was seen a handful of times. V is TRBV12-2 and J is TRBJ1-4; TRBD1, the table's D call, was not compared with the DNA. TRBV12-2 is assigned pseudogene status. CDR3 length: 15 amino acids. DNA of the CDR3: TGTGCAAGTCGCTTAACGTCAGGGTGGAACGAAAAACTGTTTTTT. Residues: CASRLTSGWNEKLFF.

The chain couples TRBV14 to TRBJ2-7; 11 bases align to TRBD1. This CDR3 is 16 amino acids long. Looked up from germline, CDR1 is SGHDN and CDR2 is FVKESK. The J segment lost 5 bases and the V segment lost 0 bases, leaving 6 bases of the junction unmatched. The CDR3 DNA is TGTGCCAGCAGCCAAGATTTCGGACAGGGGGCACACGAGCAGTACTTC. The encoded protein is CASSQDFGQGAHEQYF.

The chain combines TRBV2 with TRBJ1-4, with D tentatively TRBD1 (6 bases). V lost 5 bases and J 7 bases, leaving 11 bases between the germline ends. The germline CDR1 and CDR2 sequences are SNHLY and FYNNEI. CDR3 size: 13 residues. The CDR3 coding sequence is TGTGCCAGCAGTCACAGGGACGGTGAAAAACTGTTTTTT. This encodes CASSHRDGEKLFF.

This sequence joins TRBV20-1 and TRBJ2-7; D perhaps matches TRBD1 (5 bases). Germline V gives CDR1 DFQATT, CDR2 SNEGSKA (reference sequence). Trimming cost V 3 bases and J 2 bases, with 11 bases left between them. CDR3 length: 13 residues. CDR3: CSASLQGTYEQYF. CDR3 in DNA: TGCAGTGCTAGTCTGCAGGGCACCTACGAGCAGTACTTC.

This chain joins TRBV4-3 and TRBJ1-2; D is undetermined. This CDR3 is built from 15 residues. Trimming left V 0 bases short and J 10 bases short, with 18 bases between. CDR1 is LGHNA, CDR2 YSLEER, per germline. The CDR3 loop is CASSQDHSRVEDYTF. The CDR3 region has the DNA TGCGCCAGCAGCCAAGATCACAGTAGGGTGGAGGACTACACCTTC.

This clone has at least ten counts. The rearrangement links TRBV18 to TRBJ2-2; D unresolved. Germline V lookup: CDR1 KGHSH, CDR2 LQKENI. The V end was cut by 3 bases, the J end by 5 bases, with 7 bases between. The length of the CDR3 is 13 residues. CDR3 bases: TGTGCCAGCTCACCGGCACAGACCGGGGAGCTGTTTTTT. It specifies CASSPAQTGELFF.

The CDR3 loop is CASSQGLLANYGYTF. The CDR3 DNA reads as TGCGCCAGCAGCCAGGGACTCCTGGCTAACTATGGCTACACCTTC. The chain joins TRBV5-1 to TRBJ1-2, with D possibly matching TRBD1 (5 bases). Germline CDR1 reads SGHRS; CDR2 reads YFSETQ. CDR3 length: 15 amino acids. The V end lost 4 bases, the J end lost 0 bases, and 13 bases lay between the germline ends.

V is TRBV20-1 and J is TRBJ1-5; 12 bases are shared with TRBD1. V trimming: 3 bases; J trimming: 7 bases; junction bases outside the gene matches: 7. The germline V gene has CDR1 DFQATT and CDR2 SNEGSKA (reference sequence). The length of the CDR3 is 15 residues. Written as DNA, the CDR3 is TGCAGTGCTAGTGGTGGGACAGGGGGCGGCCAGCCCCAGCATTTT. This encodes CSASGGTGGGQPQHF.

DNA for the CDR3: TGCGCCAGCAGCTTGGGGACAGGGGCAGCCTACGAGCAGTACTTC. It specifies CASSLGTGAAYEQYF. The chain combines TRBV5-1 with TRBJ2-7; the match to TRBD1 covers 9 bases. Trimming at V came to 0 bases and at J to 2 bases, leaving 3 bases not matched to a gene. CDR3 length: 15 residues. The germline gives CDR1 SGHRS, CDR2 YFSETQ.

The J gene is TRBJ2-3, the V gene TRBV9; 11 bases are shared with TRBD2. Germline CDR1 SGDLS, CDR2 YYNGEE. This CDR3 spans 17 amino acids. With V trimmed by 4 bases and J by 3 bases, 10 bases remained unmatched. The DNA for the CDR3 is TGTGCCAGCAGCATATCTCGACTAGCGGGGACTACAGATACGCAGTATTTT. It yields the protein CASSISRLAGTTDTQYF.

This clone was found a few times. The CDR3 loop reads CASSSPYRLAGGHSSYNEQFF. CDR3 in DNA: TGTGCCAGCAGTTCCCCCTACAGACTAGCGGGGGGCCACAGCTCCTACAATGAGCAGTTCTTC. J is TRBJ2-1 and V is TRBV27, with TRBD2 matching over 13 bases. CDR1 and CDR2 from the germline V gene are MNHEY and SMNVEV (reference sequence). The CDR3 is 21 residues long. Trimming at V came to 4 bases and at J to 0 bases, leaving 15 bases not matched to a gene.

A few counts support this clone. This chain joins TRBV28 and TRBJ1-2; D call uncertain. CDR1 is MDHEN and CDR2 is SYDVKM in the germline V gene. Trimming pared 6 bases from V and 0 bases from J, leaving 17 bases between. This CDR3 is built from 16 residues. CDR3 bases: TGTGCCAGCAGATTGGCCGCAGGCGTTACTAACTATGGCTACACCTTC. Encoded protein: CASRLAAGVTNYGYTF.

Remarks on this clone: Other nucleotide sequences in the sample specify the same CDR3. The genes are TRBV20-1 and TRBJ1-1, with unresolved D. Deletions cut 0 bases from V and 5 bases from J, with 4 bases between. Per the germline V gene, CDR1 is DFQATT and CDR2 is SNEGSKA (reference sequence). CDR3 size: 11 residues. In nucleotides, the CDR3 is TGCAGTGCTAGAGATTATACTGAAGCTTTCTTT. As protein: CSARDYTEAFF.

The chain carries TRBV6-5 and TRBJ1-3; the match to TRBD1 covers 8 bases. CDR1 MNHEY and CDR2 SVGAGI come from the germline V gene. The CDR3 length is 15 residues. Germline trimming cut 4 bases from V and 2 bases from J; bases unmatched to any gene: 4. CDR3 protein: CASSLGRGPGNTIYF. Here the CDR3 DNA reads TGTGCCAGCAGTTTGGGCAGGGGGCCTGGAAACACCATATATTTT.

The chain combines TRBV28 with TRBJ1-4; D remains unclear. Germline CDR1 and CDR2: MDHEN and SYDVKM. Trimming took off 5 bases at V and 8 bases at J, with 21 bases between the two ends. The CDR3 length is 16 residues. This CDR3 is CASSPPLGGVGEKLFF. CDR3 sequence (DNA): TGTGCCAGCAGTCCGCCCCTGGGAGGTGTCGGCGAAAAACTGTTTTTT.

CDR3 region: CASSLLGGRTNEKLFF. The CDR3 DNA sequence: TGTGCCAGCAGCTTATTGGGAGGCCGGACTAATGAAAAACTGTTTTTT. The chain links TRBV7-2 to TRBJ1-4; no clear D gene. Germline lookup yields CDR1 SGHTA and CDR2 FQGNSA. Trimming took off 2 bases at V and 2 bases at J, with 12 bases between the two ends. The CDR3 covers 16 residues.

This sequence joins TRBV15 and TRBJ1-5; 12 bases map to TRBD1. Germline V gives CDR1 LNHNV, CDR2 YYDKDF (reference sequence). CDR3 length equals 19 residues. V trimming: 0 bases; J trimming: 1 base; junction bases outside the gene matches: 7. In DNA form, the CDR3 reads TGTGCCACCAGCAGAGATATCGGGACAGGGGGCTTGAGCAATCAGCCCCAGCATTTT. It encodes CATSRDIGTGGLSNQPQHF.